In its sample, the clone carrying this TCR beta chain was seen once. The data derive from a study of blood T cell repertoires in COVID-19. In the study overall: Researchers got acute and convalescent COVID-19 samples from the United States, Italy and Spain.

Libraries were prepared by immunoSEQ multiplex PCR; TCRdb keeps only in-frame clonotypes and omits some of them. The sample shows over 10,000 clones, about 75% of them seen only once. The germline V gene encodes CDR1 LGHDT and CDR2 YNNKEL (reference sequence). The V gene lost 4 bases and the J gene lost 5 bases, with 11 bases spanning the gap. The CDR3 extends over 14 amino acids. The V and J genes are TRBV3-1 (or the pseudogene TRBV3-2) and TRBJ1-4; D gene ambiguous. What was sequenced was peripheral blood. This TCR came from an elderly woman with acute or convalescent COVID-19. The CDR3 DNA sequence: TGTGCCAGCAGCCGGGCATCGGGGAATGAAAAACTGTTTTTT. Protein product: CASSRASGNEKLFF.